This TCR beta chain was captured in a study of blood T cell repertoires in COVID-19. Data came from immunoSEQ multiplex PCR; TCRdb stores just in-frame clones and leaves some out. The data show about 98,000 clones, with 80% to 90% seen just once and 9.5% to 10% held by the top ten. CDR3 size: 14 residues. CDR1 is LNHDA, CDR2 SQIVND, per germline (reference sequence). V gave up 2 bases and J gave up 8 bases, with 12 bases separating them. Material for sequencing was peripheral blood. This chain joins TRBV19 and TRBJ1-4; the D is unclear. This receptor was taken from a man in his forties with active or convalescent COVID-19. CDR3 in amino acids: CASSISWEAEKLFF. The DNA of the CDR3 is TGTGCCAGTAGTATAAGTTGGGAGGCGGAAAAACTGTTTTTT.